This T cell receptor (beta chain) is drawn from a study of shared clonotypes between healthy human individuals. Study details: The study used three CD4 naive, three CD4 memory, two CD8 naive and one CD8 memory plate per donor.

The data were produced by immunoSEQ multiplex PCR, yet TCRdb's version contains in-frame clones alone and is incomplete. The top ten hold roughly 0.13% of the sample, which has under 2,500,000 clones, around 95% seen once. The donor cohort consisted entirely of Caucasian adults residing in Nashville, Tennessee. The specimen sequenced was naive CD4+ T cells sorted from blood. Described subset: CD45RA+ positively selected. This clonotype originated in a man aged 18 to 35 in good health.

The CDR3 is CASSPVGGEYEQYF. The CDR3 bases are TGTGCCAGCAGCCCAGTGGGTGGGGAATACGAGCAGTACTTC. This sequence joins TRBV7-2 and TRBJ2-7, with unresolved D. Germline lookup yields CDR1 SGHTA and CDR2 FQGNSA. The CDR3 is 14 amino acids. Trimming removed 5 bases at V and 4 bases at J, with 15 bases between.